This TCR beta chain was retrieved from a study of identifying expanded T cells in peripheral blood. The CDR3 runs 14 residues. From germline, CDR1 is LNHDA and CDR2 SQIVND (reference sequence). The V segment lost 9 bases and the J segment 5 bases; nucleotides outside the gene matches: 9. TCRdb's copy holds only in-frame clones and misses some; the assay was immunoSEQ multiplex PCR. This table has 83,000 or so clones, about nine tenths appearing once. This receptor was obtained from a person aged 18 to 70 in good health. The chain employs TRBV19 and TRBJ2-3; TRBD1 agrees at 9 bases. Sample: blood. CDR3 in amino acids: CASSRDREGDTQYF. CDR3 nucleotide sequence: TGTGCCAGCTCCCGGGACAGGGAGGGAGATACGCAGTATTTT.